The T cell receptor beta chain described here comes from a study of T cells in Graves' hyperthyroidism and ophthalmopathy. Germline V gene sequence: CDR1 SGHRS, CDR2 YFSETQ. CDR3 length: 14 residues. The V and J ends lost 0 bases and 7 bases respectively, with 14 bases between them. This clonotype was seen at least ten times. RNA transcripts were the template for amplifying TCR beta CDR3 regions. The TCR CDR3 first-round RT-PCR relied on the HTBI primer set. TCRdb re-analysed the multiplex PCR reads in MiXCR, keeping a single row per CDR3 protein. The data hold a few hundred thousand distinct CDR3 sequences, with around 45% observed a single time.

This receptor was obtained from a young woman with Graves' hyperthyroidism. Specimen: peripheral blood or thyroid tissue (not recorded which). V usage is TRBV5-1 and J usage is TRBJ2-7; the D call may be TRBD1 or TRBD2 (5 bases each). The CDR3 bases are TGCGCCAGCAGCTTGGTACTAGGGGTGAAGGAGCAGTACTTC. Amino acids: CASSLVLGVKEQYF.